This is a list of T cell receptor beta chains from one sample in a study of patients and donors after allogeneic stem cell transplantation. Each CDR3 protein is one row after TCRdb ran MiXCR on the RT-PCR reads. The sample has nearly 20,000 distinct CDR3 sequences, 4.5% to 5% seen once. The sample consisted of blood, either unsorted or a sorted T cell fraction (not recorded which). The receptor source for this set is a human donor who was either an allogeneic HSCT recipient or a stem cell or donor lymphocyte infusion donor (not recorded which). It is not recorded whose cells these are; they may come from a transplant donor. Both conserved end residues are part of each CDR3. A D gene is named only where the DNA matches it firmly. Size tells how often a clone was seen (once, few, many) or the class of an expanded clone, and some rows leave it out.

d_gene | abundance | j_gene | v_gene | CDR3nt | CDR3aa
NA | many | TRBJ1-6 | TRBV15 | TGTGCCACCTCACTCAATGGGCCACCCCTCCACTTT | CATSLNGPPLHF
NA | many | TRBJ1-1 | TRBV10-3 | TGTGCCATCAGCTTTACCGTAAACACTGAAGCTTTCTTT | CAISFTVNTEAFF
NA | few | TRBJ2-3 | TRBV20-1 | TGCAGTGCTAGGGAGGGGGGCCCTGGGAATACGCAGTATTTT | CSAREGGPGNTQYF
TRBD2 | many | TRBJ2-3 | TRBV6-1 | TGTGCCAGCAGTGGGGGGGGGGTGGGCACAGATACGCAGTATTTT | CASSGGGVGTDTQYF
TRBD1 | many | TRBJ1-2 | TRBV3-1 | TGTGCCAGCAGCCATTCCTGGGACAGGGGAAACTATGGCTACACCTTC | CASSHSWDRGNYGYTF
TRBD1 | many | TRBJ2-5 | TRBV24-1 | TGTGCCACCAGTGAACCGGGACAGGGGGCCAGAGAGACCCAGTACTTC | CATSEPGQGARETQYF
TRBD1 | NA | TRBJ2-1 | TRBV6-1 | TGTGCCAGCAGTCCCAGGGGGCTTAACAATGAGCAGTTCTTC | CASSPRGLNNEQFF
NA | few | TRBJ1-2 | TRBV4-2 | TGTGCCAGCAGCCAAGATAGTATAGTAGGAGGCTATGGCTACACCTTC | CASSQDSIVGGYGYTF
NA | few | TRBJ1-1 | TRBV11-2 | TGTGCCAGCAGCTTAGATCGTTCCGGGGGCACTGAAGCTTTCTTT | CASSLDRSGGTEAFF
NA | many | TRBJ1-1 | TRBV5-1 | TGCGCCAGCATCCAACAGCCTGACAACACTGAAGCTTTCTTT | CASIQQPDNTEAFF
TRBD2 | medium-sized | TRBJ2-1 | TRBV3-1 | TGTGCCAGCAGCCAAGTCCGGGGGGGGCAGTTCTTC | CASSQVRGGQFF
NA | many | TRBJ1-1 | TRBV11-1 | TGTGCCAGCAGCTTAGTAGGGTGGGGCAGGGGAAAAAACACTGAAGCTTTCTTT | CASSLVGWGRGKNTEAFF
NA | many | TRBJ2-2 | TRBV6-1 | TGTGCCAGCAGCCCACACCCGGGTACCGGGGAGCTGTTTTTT | CASSPHPGTGELFF
TRBD1 | medium-sized | TRBJ2-3 | TRBV7-7 | TGTGCTAGCAGCTTAGTTCCGCGGGCAGGGGGTTCGACAGATACGCAGTATTTT | CASSLVPRAGGSTDTQYF
NA | few | TRBJ1-1 | TRBV7-9 | TGTGCCAGCAGCTTAGATCGGTCGGGGGTTTCAGCTTTCTTT | CASSLDRSGVSAFF
TRBD1 | many | TRBJ2-7 | TRBV12-3/TRBV12-4 | TGTGCCAGCAGGGGACAGGGGTACGAGCAGTACTTC | CASRGQGYEQYF